These T cell receptor beta chains were read from a single sample in a study of blood T cell repertoires in COVID-19. Repertoires were generated with immunoSEQ multiplex PCR, while TCRdb's copy carries only in-frame clones and drops some. There are 150,000 or so clones in the sample; 75% to 85% occur only once, and 9.5% to 13% lies in the top ten. Specimen: peripheral blood. These receptor sequences come from a human donor in a cohort sampled during active COVID-19. Each CDR3 is given with its conserved first and last residue.

CDR3 length: 13; V gene: TRBV20-1; CDR3 protein: CSASPGQGGGYTF
CDR3 length: 12; V gene: TRBV19; CDR3 protein: CASSDRGYGYTF
CDR3 length: 14; V gene: TRBV7-9; CDR3 protein: CASSLEQGAEGQYF
CDR3 length: 16; V gene: TRBV7-9; CDR3 protein: CASSFPPRGRDNEQFF
CDR3 length: 16; V gene: TRBV7-2; CDR3 protein: CASSLSSGGPRDTQYF
CDR3 length: 16; V gene: TRBV6-2/TRBV6-3; CDR3 protein: CASSYSTGEGNQPQHF
CDR3 length: 13; V gene: TRBV2; CDR3 protein: CASVHRGQETQYF
CDR3 length: 15; V gene: TRBV5-6; CDR3 protein: CASSLGDSAWETQYF
CDR3 length: 16; V gene: TRBV11-2; CDR3 protein: CASSPPGSGGVDTQYF
CDR3 length: 18; V gene: TRBV19; CDR3 protein: CASSISFGTGGRGETQYF
CDR3 length: 16; V gene: TRBV6-5; CDR3 protein: CASSLEGALGTGELFF
CDR3 length: 16; V gene: TRBV3-1/TRBV3-2; CDR3 protein: CASSQARGDRSYGYTF
CDR3 length: 13; V gene: TRBV18; CDR3 protein: CASSPMAGGGYTF
CDR3 length: 17; V gene: TRBV2; CDR3 protein: CASSTSRDRAGANVLTF
CDR3 length: 15; V gene: TRBV7-3; CDR3 protein: CASSSPGGVLNEQFF
CDR3 length: 15; V gene: TRBV6-5; CDR3 protein: CASSYSQGASDGYTF
CDR3 length: 14; V gene: TRBV7-2; CDR3 protein: CASSPSGGFYEQYF
CDR3 length: 13; V gene: TRBV9; CDR3 protein: CATTPLPGTEAFF
CDR3 length: 14; V gene: TRBV19; CDR3 protein: CASKVLAESYEQYF
CDR3 length: 16; V gene: TRBV21-1; CDR3 protein: CASSKDVDRGAYEQYF
CDR3 length: 14; V gene: TRBV2; CDR3 protein: CASSEGQGEQPQHF
CDR3 length: 20; V gene: TRBV4-1; CDR3 protein: CASSYLPTSGMSRGYNEQFF
CDR3 length: 15; V gene: TRBV18; CDR3 protein: CASSPGTGGRDEQYF
CDR3 length: 12; V gene: TRBV12-3/TRBV12-4; CDR3 protein: CASSFRGETQYF
CDR3 length: 13; V gene: TRBV30; CDR3 protein: CAWSATGEGGYTF
CDR3 length: 17; V gene: TRBV5-1; CDR3 protein: CASSLANRQGMNTEAFF
CDR3 length: 15; V gene: TRBV5-1; CDR3 protein: CASSYGVRSDTEAFF
CDR3 length: 16; V gene: TRBV5-1; CDR3 protein: CASSLGAGQPSYEQYF
CDR3 length: 18; V gene: TRBV2; CDR3 protein: CASSAVRRSVGSGNTIYF
CDR3 length: 14; V gene: TRBV6-6; CDR3 protein: CASNRGTTNEKLFF
CDR3 length: 14; V gene: TRBV29-1; CDR3 protein: CSVEEGDFTDTQYF
CDR3 length: 13; V gene: TRBV29-1; CDR3 protein: CSVELLAGETQYF
CDR3 length: 14; V gene: TRBV10-3; CDR3 protein: CAISARTGDSPLHF
CDR3 length: 15; V gene: TRBV10-3; CDR3 protein: CAIGAGPTTNYEQYF
CDR3 length: 16; V gene: TRBV5-1; CDR3 protein: CASSGGLAGGYNEQFF
CDR3 length: 14; V gene: TRBV7-2; CDR3 protein: CASSIGGSLNEQYF
CDR3 length: 14; V gene: TRBV27; CDR3 protein: CASSLVTGHEKLFF
CDR3 length: 13; V gene: TRBV6-5; CDR3 protein: CASSYSRDSPLHF
CDR3 length: 16; V gene: TRBV6-1; CDR3 protein: CASSEAIRPNTGELFF
CDR3 length: 13; V gene: TRBV11-3; CDR3 protein: CASKGGWRSPLHF
CDR3 length: 17; V gene: TRBV5-5; CDR3 protein: CASSLLSRDRAQETQYF
CDR3 length: 19; V gene: TRBV30; CDR3 protein: CAWSRPGTSGSANQYEQYF
CDR3 length: 13; V gene: TRBV30; CDR3 protein: CAWSTGTRNEQFF
CDR3 length: 13; V gene: TRBV6-6; CDR3 protein: CASSYVGRETQYF
CDR3 length: 13; V gene: TRBV19; CDR3 protein: CASSMGVYNEQFF
CDR3 length: 14; V gene: TRBV5-5; CDR3 protein: CASSVLGGGTEAFF
CDR3 length: 15; V gene: TRBV15; CDR3 protein: CATSRVADSFGELFF
CDR3 length: 13; V gene: TRBV4-2; CDR3 protein: CASRGQGRGEQFF
CDR3 length: 16; V gene: TRBV7-3; CDR3 protein: CASRIAGEPSTYEQYF
CDR3 length: 14; V gene: TRBV7-2; CDR3 protein: CASSLGGMNTEAFF
CDR3 length: 12; V gene: TRBV2; CDR3 protein: CASSEADYGYTF
CDR3 length: 12; V gene: TRBV15; CDR3 protein: CATSLDRSEQYF
CDR3 length: 16; V gene: TRBV6-5; CDR3 protein: CASSYSIAGGQNEQFF
CDR3 length: 13; V gene: TRBV10-3; CDR3 protein: CAISKGAGNTIYF
CDR3 length: 12; V gene: TRBV6-2/TRBV6-3; CDR3 protein: CASSRAQNEQFF